A selection of T cell receptor beta chains follows, all from one sample in a study of T-cell reconstitution after alpha-beta-depleted transplantation in children. Each CDR3 protein gets one entry after TCRdb re-called the PCR reads with MiXCR. The data contain hundreds of thousands of distinct CDR3 sequences, around 15% of them singletons. The sample here was PBMCs, mostly from graft donor cells, taken 360 days after TCRalphabeta/CD19-depleted stem cell transplant. Source of these receptors: a boy in the first two years of life who had a stem cell transplant for Wiskott-Aldrich syndrome, so the T cells may come from the graft donor. CDR3s include the opening cysteine and the closing phenylalanine or tryptophan. The order of the fields is CDR3 length, clone size, D gene, V gene, J gene, CDR3 protein, CDR3 DNA. The D gene is left open where the match is weak. Not every row has a clone size; where given, it reads once, few, many or a size class.

CDR3 length: 14; clone size: .; D gene: .; V gene: TRBV20-1; J gene: TRBJ1-1; CDR3 protein: CSARDKAGGTEAFF; CDR3 DNA: TGCAGTGCTAGAGATAAAGCTGGGGGGACTGAAGCTTTCTTT
CDR3 length: 14; clone size: few; D gene: TRBD2; V gene: TRBV3-1; J gene: TRBJ2-5; CDR3 protein: CASSQDTAGLTQYF; CDR3 DNA: TGTGCCAGCAGCCAAGATACAGCGGGGTTGACCCAGTACTTC
CDR3 length: 13; clone size: .; D gene: TRBD1; V gene: TRBV10-3; J gene: TRBJ2-7; CDR3 protein: CAISGEGADEQYF; CDR3 DNA: TGTGCCATCAGTGGAGAGGGGGCAGACGAGCAGTACTTC
CDR3 length: 15; clone size: .; D gene: .; V gene: TRBV14; J gene: TRBJ2-1; CDR3 protein: CASSPRSTRSNEQFF; CDR3 DNA: TGTGCCAGCAGCCCACGGTCCACTAGATCCAATGAGCAGTTCTTC
CDR3 length: 15; clone size: .; D gene: .; V gene: TRBV12-3/TRBV12-4; J gene: TRBJ2-5; CDR3 protein: CASSFLRGVGETQYF; CDR3 DNA: TGTGCCAGCAGTTTTCTTCGGGGCGTTGGGGAGACCCAGTACTTC
CDR3 length: 13; clone size: few; D gene: TRBD2; V gene: TRBV25-1; J gene: TRBJ2-1; CDR3 protein: CASQLAGDNEQFF; CDR3 DNA: TGTGCCAGTCAACTAGCGGGGGACAATGAGCAGTTCTTC
CDR3 length: 16; clone size: few; D gene: .; V gene: TRBV15; J gene: TRBJ2-7; CDR3 protein: CATSRSRTKKTYEQYF; CDR3 DNA: TGTGCCACCAGCAGATCCAGGACAAAAAAGACCTACGAGCAGTACTTC
CDR3 length: 13; clone size: few; D gene: .; V gene: TRBV2; J gene: TRBJ2-2; CDR3 protein: CASSRPGNRELFF; CDR3 DNA: TGTGCCAGCAGTCGTCCCGGTAACCGGGAGCTGTTTTTT
CDR3 length: 13; clone size: .; D gene: .; V gene: TRBV9; J gene: TRBJ2-5; CDR3 protein: CASSVGPPGTQYF; CDR3 DNA: TGTGCCAGCAGCGTAGGCCCGCCCGGGACCCAGTACTTC
CDR3 length: 14; clone size: .; D gene: .; V gene: TRBV5-1; J gene: TRBJ2-7; CDR3 protein: CASSLVGGYNEQYF; CDR3 DNA: TGCGCCAGCAGCTTGGTGGGGGGCTACAACGAGCAGTACTTC
CDR3 length: 15; clone size: few; D gene: .; V gene: TRBV6-2/TRBV6-3; J gene: TRBJ2-5; CDR3 protein: CASSYGPITTWTQYF; CDR3 DNA: TGTGCCAGCAGTTACGGACCGATAACTACATGGACCCAGTACTTC
CDR3 length: 12; clone size: once; D gene: TRBD1; V gene: TRBV20-1; J gene: TRBJ1-1; CDR3 protein: CSAREGDRGAFF; CDR3 DNA: TGCAGTGCTAGAGAGGGGGACAGAGGAGCTTTCTTT
CDR3 length: 13; clone size: .; D gene: TRBD1; V gene: TRBV10-3; J gene: TRBJ1-1; CDR3 protein: CAISPDRATEAFF; CDR3 DNA: TGTGCCATCAGCCCCGACAGGGCCACTGAAGCTTTCTTT